This T cell receptor (beta chain) is drawn from a study of identical twins. General observations from the study: Monozygotic twins shared more out-of-frame TCR alpha than recombination models predicted. Cord blood beta clonotypes present at high abundance carried fewer insertions; no such pattern appeared in memory repertoires.

The V end was cut by 5 bases, the J end by 4 bases, with 14 bases between. Germline values: CDR1 SGHRS, CDR2 YFSETQ. The CDR3 loop spans 14 amino acids. Using its own MiXCR run on the 5' RACE reads, TCRdb lists one record per CDR3 protein. The profile covers more than 1.5 million distinct CDR3 sequences, with less than 35% appearing a single time and more than 0.25% taken by the ten largest. A word on this clonotype: Antigen: not known.

The receptor was isolated from a newborn girl in good health. The sample consisted of cord blood. V is TRBV5-1 and J is TRBJ2-3; D tentatively fits TRBD1 or TRBD2 (5 bases each). This CDR3 is CASRGTGSPDTQYF. As DNA, the CDR3 is TGCGCCAGCAGGGGGACGGGCTCCCCAGATACGCAGTATTTT.